This TCR beta chain was retrieved from a study of lymphopenia after photon versus proton radiotherapy. Whole-study results and caveats: Only patients who died were analyzed for survival; proton advantage is unproven. Proton therapy kept repertoires fairly stable, unlike photons, which gained effector/memory cells. A bigger post-nadir fall in TCR diversity correlated inversely with survival time in deceased patients. Post-nadir diversity loss with photons came from oligoclonal expansion, particularly CD8+ Temra cells.

Data came from immunoSEQ multiplex PCR; TCRdb stores just in-frame clones and leaves some out. The table includes 150,000 to 200,000 clones, around 85% detected once. With respect to this clone: Antigen: not known. The sample holds other DNA sequences that translate to the same CDR3.

The sequences come from peripheral blood, collected from a patient treated with photon-based radiotherapy. This clonotype was obtained from a middle-aged man with gastric cancer.

CDR3: CASSPRGGGTEAFF. CDR3 in DNA: TGTGCCAGCAGCCCGCGGGGGGGCGGCACTGAAGCTTTCTTT. The chain uses TRBV27 and TRBJ1-1; D perhaps matches TRBD1 (6 bases). CDR1 is MNHEY, CDR2 SMNVEV, per germline (reference sequence). V was pared by 6 bases and J by 4 bases, with 15 bases between. This CDR3 spans 14 amino acids.